This T cell receptor beta chain was captured by sequencing in a study of early T cells in non-severe SARS-CoV-2 infection. Study-level information: The authors sequenced bulk RNA from unsorted whole blood, leaving chains unpaired. Study-level points and caveats: Matches to VDJdb favored anti-spike CD8 responses and missed private and CD4 specificities.

This clonotype was found many times. Its antigen remains unidentified. Germline V gene data show CDR1 as SEHNR and CDR2 as FQNEAQ (reference sequence). This CDR3 is built from 11 residues. Trimming cost V 8 bases and J 2 bases, with 4 bases left between them. Unique molecular identifiers tagged individual cDNA molecules. TCRdb re-called the 5' RACE reads through MiXCR, storing one row per CDR3 protein. The table lists tens of thousands of distinct CDR3 sequences, over 7% of them singletons. V gene TRBV7-9 combines with J gene TRBJ2-1; D uncertain. This TCR was sampled from an adult who was a healthcare worker with PCR-confirmed SARS-CoV-2 infection or an uninfected control (not recorded which). The specimen sequenced was whole blood. CDR3 sequence: CASGPYNEQFF. DNA for the CDR3: TGTGCCAGCGGTCCCTACAATGAGCAGTTCTTC.